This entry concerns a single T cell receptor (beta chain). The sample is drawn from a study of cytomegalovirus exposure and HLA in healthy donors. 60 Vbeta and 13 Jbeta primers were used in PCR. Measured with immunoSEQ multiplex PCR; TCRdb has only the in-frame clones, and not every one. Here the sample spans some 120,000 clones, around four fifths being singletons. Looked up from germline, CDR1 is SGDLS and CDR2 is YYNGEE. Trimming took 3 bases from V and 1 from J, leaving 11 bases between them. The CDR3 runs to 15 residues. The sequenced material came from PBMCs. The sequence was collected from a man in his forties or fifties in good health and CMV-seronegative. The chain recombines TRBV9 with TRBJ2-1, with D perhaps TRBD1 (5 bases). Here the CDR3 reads CASSAEQDSYNEQFF. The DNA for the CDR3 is TGTGCCAGCAGCGCAGAACAGGATTCCTACAATGAGCAGTTCTTC.